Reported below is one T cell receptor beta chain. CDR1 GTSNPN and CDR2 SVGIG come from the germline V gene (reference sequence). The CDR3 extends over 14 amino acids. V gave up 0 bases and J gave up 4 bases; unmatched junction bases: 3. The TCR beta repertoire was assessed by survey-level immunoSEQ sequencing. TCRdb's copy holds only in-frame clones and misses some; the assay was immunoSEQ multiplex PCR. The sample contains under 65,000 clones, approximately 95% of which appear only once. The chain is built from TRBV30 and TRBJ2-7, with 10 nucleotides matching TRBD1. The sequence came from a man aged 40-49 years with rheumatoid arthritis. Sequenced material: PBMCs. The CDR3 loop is CAWSVDRGIYEQYF. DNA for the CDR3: TGTGCCTGGAGTGTGGACAGGGGGATATACGAGCAGTACTTC.